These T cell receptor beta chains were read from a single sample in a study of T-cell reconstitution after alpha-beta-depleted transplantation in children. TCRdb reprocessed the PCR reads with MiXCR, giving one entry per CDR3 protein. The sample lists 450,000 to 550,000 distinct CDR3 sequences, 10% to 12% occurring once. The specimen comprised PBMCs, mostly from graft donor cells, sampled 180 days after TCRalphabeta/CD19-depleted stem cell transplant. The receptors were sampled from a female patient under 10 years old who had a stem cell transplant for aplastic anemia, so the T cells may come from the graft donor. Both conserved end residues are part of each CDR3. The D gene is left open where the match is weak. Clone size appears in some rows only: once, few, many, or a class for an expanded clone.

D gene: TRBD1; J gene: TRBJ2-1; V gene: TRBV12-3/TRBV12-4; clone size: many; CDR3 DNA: TGTGCCAGCAGTTTAGCCCCCAGGGGGAGCCCGTACAATGAGCAGTTCTTC; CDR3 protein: CASSLAPRGSPYNEQFF
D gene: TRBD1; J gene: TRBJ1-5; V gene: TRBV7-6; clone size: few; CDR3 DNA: TGTGCCAGCAGCTACGACAGGGACCAGCCCCAGCATTTT; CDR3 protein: CASSYDRDQPQHF
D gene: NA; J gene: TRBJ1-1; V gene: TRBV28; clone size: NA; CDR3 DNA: TGTGCCAGCAGTTTTCTTTCAGAGAACACTGAAGCTTTCTTT; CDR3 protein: CASSFLSENTEAFF
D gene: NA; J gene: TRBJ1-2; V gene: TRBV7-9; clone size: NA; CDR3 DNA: TGTGCCAGCAGCTTAGTTTGGCAGGACTATGGCTACACCTTC; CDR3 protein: CASSLVWQDYGYTF
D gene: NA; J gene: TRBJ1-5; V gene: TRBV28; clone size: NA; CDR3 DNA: TGTGCCAGCACAACACATAGCAATCAGCCCCAGCATTTT; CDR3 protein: CASTTHSNQPQHF
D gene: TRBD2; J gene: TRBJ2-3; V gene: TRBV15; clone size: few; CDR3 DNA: TGTGCCACCAGCAGAGATCTCGGGGGGGGCCCAGATACGCAGTATTTT; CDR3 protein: CATSRDLGGGPDTQYF
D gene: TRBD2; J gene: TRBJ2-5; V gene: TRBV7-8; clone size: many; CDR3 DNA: TGTGCCAGCAGCCGACGGGCTAGCGGGCTTCAAGAGACCCAGTACTTC; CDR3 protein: CASSRRASGLQETQYF
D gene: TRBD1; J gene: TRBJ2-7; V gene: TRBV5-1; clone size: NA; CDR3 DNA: TGCGCCAGCAGGATGGGACAGCCCTACGAGCAGTACTTC; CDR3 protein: CASRMGQPYEQYF
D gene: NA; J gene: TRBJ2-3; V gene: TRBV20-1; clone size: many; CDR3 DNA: TGCAGTGCTAGTAGGGGGAGGGCTCCCACAGATACGCAGTATTTT; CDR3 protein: CSASRGRAPTDTQYF
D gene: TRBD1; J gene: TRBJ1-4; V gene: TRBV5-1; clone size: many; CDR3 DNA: TGCGCCAGCCGGACAGGGGCAACTAATGAAAAACTGTTTTTT; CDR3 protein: CASRTGATNEKLFF